One sample yielded the 16 T cell receptor beta chains listed below, sequenced in a study of vaccination and CD4 T cells after COVID-19. Antigens of these TCRs are unknown. Treatment indicated: roughly 11-day PBMC culture with coronavirus spike peptide pools or control peptides (ViraFEST assay). Harvesting of the unexposed donor's CD4+ T cells predated the COVID-19 pandemic (2011-2018). Sequenced with the Oncomine TCR Beta short-read assay was DNA taken from cultured CD4+ T cells. TCRdb ran MiXCR on the PCR reads and lists one entry per CDR3 protein. The sample contains around 9,500 distinct CDR3 sequences, 30% to 35% of which appear only once. The source material was CD4+ T cells from blood, cultured in vitro. Source of these receptors: a human donor in good health.

Points on this clonotype: Sequence at one end of the junction differs from germline and may be a read error. The chain has TRBV24-1 and TRBJ1-5; no firm D call. This CDR3 comprises 16 residues. The germline CDR1 and CDR2 sequences are KGHDR and SFDVKD. The CDR3 region has the DNA TGTGTCACCAGTGATTTGCGCCGTACACGGGATCAGCCCCAGCATTTT. This gives the protein CVTSDLRRTRDQPQHF.

The rearrangement uses TRBV6-1 and TRBJ1-4; 7 bases fit TRBD1. The ends lost 5 bases at V and 8 bases at J; junction bases unmatched: 2. Germline V lookup: CDR1 MNHNS, CDR2 SASEGT. The CDR3 runs 12 residues. This CDR3 reads CASSLDREKLFF. In DNA, the CDR3 is TGTGCCAGCAGTCTGGACAGGGAAAAACTGTTTTTT.

The rearrangement links TRBV12-3 or TRBV12-4 to TRBJ2-3, with D maybe TRBD1 (6 bases). Trimming removed 3 bases from V and 4 bases from J, with 11 bases in between. This CDR3 is 14 amino acids long. CDR3 loop: CASSFNRDADTQYF. The CDR3 region has the DNA TGTGCCAGCAGTTTTAACAGGGACGCAGATACGCAGTATTTT.

This clonotype was detected a few times. The chain has TRBV7-9 and TRBJ1-1; D not certain. CDR1 SEHNR and CDR2 FQNEAQ come from the germline V gene (reference sequence). This CDR3 is 13 amino acids long. The V and J ends lost 9 bases and 7 bases respectively, with 18 bases between them. CDR3 coding DNA: TGTGCCAGTTTGCCAGTGGTCCAGGATGAAGCTTTCTTT. It translates to CASLPVVQDEAFF.

This clonotype was seen a few times. This chain links TRBV4-1 with TRBJ2-7; 8 bases fit TRBD1. V lost 4 bases to trimming and J lost 3 bases; unmatched junction nucleotides: 11. CDR3 size: 16 residues. Germline CDR1 MGHRA, CDR2 YSYEKL. CDR3 DNA: TGCGCCAGCAGCCCGCTAGGGACAGGTGATGGCTACGAGCAGTACTTC. It translates to CASSPLGTGDGYEQYF.

This clonotype was detected a few times. J is TRBJ2-2 and V is TRBV7-3; TRBD2 agrees at 7 bases. The CDR3 is 15 residues long. Germline CDR1 is SGHTA and CDR2 is FQGTGA. Unmatched junction bases numbered 4, after V lost 5 bases and J lost 1 base. In nucleotides, the CDR3 is TGTGCCAGCAGCCCCTCGGGGGGGAACACCGGGGAGCTGTTTTTT. Translation: CASSPSGGNTGELFF.

About this clonotype: The junction departs from the called germline gene at one end, perhaps through a read error. The V and J genes are TRBV14 and TRBJ1-1, with 7 bases that match TRBD1. This CDR3 has 15 residues. Germline V lookup: CDR1 SGHDN, CDR2 FVKESK. The CDR3 region is CAGSQPTGMNTEAFF. CDR3 nucleotide sequence: TGTGCCGGCAGCCAACCGACAGGGATGAACACTGAAGCTTTCTTT.

In its sample, this clonotype was seen once. A much larger clone differs by one base, so this may be a read error. V is TRBV20-1 and J is TRBJ1-1; D gene ambiguous. Trimming removed 3 bases at V and 6 bases at J, with 14 bases between. CDR3 length equals 13 residues. In germline, CDR1 is DFQATT, CDR2 SNEGSKA (reference sequence). The CDR3 sequence: CSASPPPGAEAFF. The CDR3 coding sequence is TGCAGTGCTAGCCCACCCCCCGGAGCTGAAGCTTTCTTT.

This chain joins TRBV10-3 and TRBJ1-2; D unresolved. Looked up from germline, CDR1 is ENHRY and CDR2 is SYGVKD. Deletions cut 0 bases from V and 8 bases from J, with 10 bases between. The CDR3 extends over 13 amino acids. CDR3 residues: CAISESSGQGYTF. CDR3 DNA: TGTGCCATCAGTGAGTCTTCGGGTCAAGGCTACACCTTC.

This clonotype was detected a few times. The chain links TRBV2 to TRBJ1-5; D unresolved. Germline V lookup: CDR1 SNHLY, CDR2 FYNNEI. Trimming stripped 4 bases from V and 7 bases from J, with 14 bases between. This CDR3 comprises 14 residues. The CDR3 loop reads CASSVETLEQPQHF. The CDR3 DNA follows: TGTGCCAGCAGTGTAGAGACTTTGGAACAGCCCCAGCATTTT.

A few counts support this clonotype. The gene calls are TRBV7-6 and TRBJ1-2; perhaps TRBD1 as D (6 bases). The germline V gene has CDR1 SGHVS and CDR2 FNYEAQ. The CDR3 is made up of 13 amino acids. Trimming removed 5 bases at V and 8 bases at J, with 15 bases between. The CDR3 region has the DNA TGTGCCAGCAGCCTTACAGGGTCAGTGGGCTACACCTTC. Protein sequence: CASSLTGSVGYTF.

In this sample, this clonotype turned up a few times. The chain employs TRBV19 and TRBJ1-2; 9 positions agree with TRBD1. The germline V gene encodes CDR1 LNHDA and CDR2 SQIVND (reference sequence). This CDR3 is 15 amino acids long. After removal of 5 bases from V and 5 bases from J, the junction contained 9 bases not matched to a gene. CDR3 protein: CASSPTQGARYGYTF. In nucleotides, the CDR3 is TGTGCCAGTAGTCCGACACAGGGGGCGCGGTATGGCTACACCTTC.

The rearrangement uses TRBV5-1 and TRBJ2-7; D is ambiguous. The CDR3 has 15 residues. CDR1 and CDR2 (germline): SGHRS, YFSETQ. V was cut by 0 bases and J by 0 bases, with 10 bases left in between. The CDR3 DNA reads as TGCGCCAGCAGCTTGGATGGCAGTAGCTCCTACGAGCAGTACTTC. It specifies CASSLDGSSSYEQYF.

This sequence joins TRBV7-3 and TRBJ1-6; TRBD1 aligns across 7 bases. Germline CDR1 is SGHTA and CDR2 is FQGTGA. The CDR3 spans 14 residues. Trimming at V came to 5 bases and at J to 7 bases, leaving 5 bases not matched to a gene. This CDR3 reads CASSTGTVNSPLHF. The CDR3 coding sequence is TGTGCCAGCAGCACTGGGACAGTGAATTCACCCCTCCACTTT.

The genes are TRBV7-3 and TRBJ2-5; D may be TRBD2 (7 bases). The V end was cut by 5 bases, the J end by 4 bases, with 14 bases between. Germline assignment: CDR1 SGHTA and CDR2 FQGTGA. The CDR3 consists of 14 residues. CDR3 residues: CASSRGGLGETQYF. As DNA, the CDR3 is TGTGCCAGCAGCAGGGGGGGGCTCGGAGAGACCCAGTACTTC.

The chain is built from TRBV5-1 and TRBJ1-2; 12 bases agree with TRBD1. V dropped 4 bases and J dropped 5; count of bases not matched to a gene: 9. This CDR3 has 16 amino acids. Germline loops: CDR1 SGHRS, CDR2 YFSETQ. CDR3 protein: CASSMGGQGAGYGYTF. CDR3 DNA sequence: TGCGCCAGCAGCATGGGGGGACAGGGGGCAGGATATGGCTACACCTTC. Combining the CDR3 with reference TRBV5-1 and TRBJ1-2 gives the whole variable domain KAGVTQTPRYLIKTRGQQVTLSCSPISGHRSVSWYQQTPGQGLQFLFEYFSETQRNKGNFPGRFSGRQFSNSRSEMNVSTLELGDSALYLCASSMGGQGAGYGYTFGSGTRLTVV.